This TCR beta chain is from a study of T cell responses to AZD1222 COVID-19 vaccine. The study's findings and limits: Spike as a whole was targeted by vaccine-associated CD4 TCRs, dominant at 160-218 and 743-854.

This clone was picked up one time. Its antigen is unidentified. Measured with immunoSEQ multiplex PCR; TCRdb has only the in-frame clones, and not every one. Counted here are 100,000 to 130,000 clones, 70% to 90% occurring once; the ten biggest clones make up approximately 3%. The TCR sequence derives from an adult in good health. Sequencing used peripheral blood, obtained on day 0 of AZD1222 vaccination.

DNA for the CDR3: TGTGCCAGCAGTGAACAGGCGGGAGGCTCACCCCTCCACTTT. This gives the protein CASSEQAGGSPLHF. J is TRBJ1-6 and V is TRBV6-4; D is possibly TRBD1 (5 bases). The CDR3 sequence is 14 residues long. Trimming removed 3 bases at V and 10 bases at J, with 13 bases between. In germline, CDR1 is MRHNA, CDR2 SNTAGT.